The rows below give T cell receptor beta chains drawn from one sample of a study of T-cell reconstitution after alpha-beta-depleted transplantation in children. TCRdb re-called the PCR reads with MiXCR, one entry per CDR3 protein. This sample yields hundreds of thousands of distinct CDR3 sequences, of which roughly 15% are seen a single time; 5% belongs to the top ten. This sample comprised PBMCs, mostly from graft donor cells, obtained 360 days after TCRalphabeta/CD19-depleted stem cell transplant. The source is a male patient aged 10 to 17 who had a stem cell transplant for acute lymphoblastic leukemia, so the T cells may come from the graft donor. Each CDR3 is given with its conserved first and last residue. Each record gives: D gene, V gene, clone size, J gene, CDR3 DNA, CDR3 protein. The D gene is left open where the match is weak. The size of a clone is reported for some rows only, either as once, few or many, or as a class for expanded clones.

D gene: -; V gene: TRBV5-1; clone size: many; J gene: TRBJ1-2; CDR3 DNA: TGCGCCAGCAGCCCTGGTCCGGCTAACTATGGCTACACCTTC; CDR3 protein: CASSPGPANYGYTF
D gene: TRBD2; V gene: TRBV20-1; clone size: few; J gene: TRBJ2-4; CDR3 DNA: TGCAGTGCTAGAAGGAGCGGGAGAGTAGCCAAAAACATTCAGTACTTC; CDR3 protein: CSARRSGRVAKNIQYF
D gene: TRBD2; V gene: TRBV7-2; clone size: many; J gene: TRBJ2-1; CDR3 DNA: TGTGCCAGCAGCTTAATCCCGGGAGGTTACTACAATGAGCAGTTCTTC; CDR3 protein: CASSLIPGGYYNEQFF
D gene: -; V gene: TRBV29-1; clone size: -; J gene: TRBJ1-1; CDR3 DNA: TGCAGCGTTGCTCAGGGACTACCTAACACTGAAGCTTTCTTT; CDR3 protein: CSVAQGLPNTEAFF
D gene: -; V gene: TRBV10-3; clone size: -; J gene: TRBJ2-7; CDR3 DNA: TGTGCCATCAGTGACTTCGGGACGGAGCCATCCTACGAGCAGTACTTC; CDR3 protein: CAISDFGTEPSYEQYF
D gene: -; V gene: TRBV7-3; clone size: -; J gene: TRBJ2-2; CDR3 DNA: TGTGCCAGCAGCTTATTAACCAGGGCCACCGGGGAGCTGTTTTTT; CDR3 protein: CASSLLTRATGELFF
D gene: TRBD2; V gene: TRBV11-1; clone size: -; J gene: TRBJ2-1; CDR3 DNA: TGTGCCAGCAGCTCACCCGAGGTTGCTAGCGGATCCTACAATGAGCAGTTCTTC; CDR3 protein: CASSSPEVASGSYNEQFF
D gene: TRBD2; V gene: TRBV23-1; clone size: -; J gene: TRBJ2-4; CDR3 DNA: TGCGCCAGCAGTCATACCGGGACTAGCGGGGGGGGAAACATTCAGTACTTC; CDR3 protein: CASSHTGTSGGGNIQYF
D gene: -; V gene: TRBV5-1; clone size: -; J gene: TRBJ2-5; CDR3 DNA: TGCGCCAGCAGCTTGGTGCTTCCCCAAGAGACCCAGTACTTC; CDR3 protein: CASSLVLPQETQYF
D gene: -; V gene: TRBV30; clone size: -; J gene: TRBJ2-3; CDR3 DNA: TGTGCCTGGTTAGCGGACACAGATACGCAGTATTTT; CDR3 protein: CAWLADTDTQYF
D gene: TRBD1; V gene: TRBV5-5; clone size: few; J gene: TRBJ1-1; CDR3 DNA: TGTGCCAGCAGCTTGTCCGACAGGGGTTACACTGAAGCTTTCTTT; CDR3 protein: CASSLSDRGYTEAFF
D gene: TRBD2; V gene: TRBV7-2; clone size: few; J gene: TRBJ2-1; CDR3 DNA: TGTGCCAGCAGCACCACCGGACTAGCGGGATTATCTGAGCAGTTCTTC; CDR3 protein: CASSTTGLAGLSEQFF
D gene: TRBD2; V gene: TRBV12-3/TRBV12-4; clone size: many; J gene: TRBJ2-2; CDR3 DNA: TGTGCCAGCAGTGTACTAGCGGGAGCATCCGGGGAGCTGTTTTTT; CDR3 protein: CASSVLAGASGELFF
D gene: TRBD1; V gene: TRBV15; clone size: many; J gene: TRBJ1-2; CDR3 DNA: TGTGCCACCAGCAGAGGAGGGACAGAACGTAACTATGGCTACACCTTC; CDR3 protein: CATSRGGTERNYGYTF
D gene: TRBD1; V gene: TRBV20-1; clone size: -; J gene: TRBJ1-6; CDR3 DNA: TGCAGTGCTAAAAAGTTCGGGACAGGGAGCTCCTATAATTCACCCCTCCACTTT; CDR3 protein: CSAKKFGTGSSYNSPLHF
D gene: TRBD2; V gene: TRBV14; clone size: -; J gene: TRBJ2-5; CDR3 DNA: TGTGCCAGCAGCCAGGGACTAGCGGGAGATCGAGAGACCCAGTACTTC; CDR3 protein: CASSQGLAGDRETQYF
D gene: -; V gene: TRBV20-1; clone size: -; J gene: TRBJ1-5; CDR3 DNA: TGCAGTGCTAGTTCCACGACAGTAAATCATCAGCCCCAGCATTTT; CDR3 protein: CSASSTTVNHQPQHF
D gene: TRBD2; V gene: TRBV7-9; clone size: -; J gene: TRBJ2-3; CDR3 DNA: TGTGCCAGCACCCTAGGCCGGGAGGGGACAGATACGCAGTATTTT; CDR3 protein: CASTLGREGTDTQYF
D gene: TRBD2; V gene: TRBV20-1; clone size: once; J gene: TRBJ2-1; CDR3 DNA: TGCAGTGCTAGATTGCGGGAGAGATACAATGAGCAGTTCTTC; CDR3 protein: CSARLRERYNEQFF
D gene: TRBD2; V gene: TRBV5-1; clone size: few; J gene: TRBJ2-3; CDR3 DNA: TGCGCCAGCAGCCAAAACACTCCGTACAGAGGACTAGCCCGCACAGATACGCAGTATTTT; CDR3 protein: CASSQNTPYRGLARTDTQYF
D gene: TRBD2; V gene: TRBV7-9; clone size: few; J gene: TRBJ2-3; CDR3 DNA: TGTGCCAGCAGCTTACTAGCGGAGGGACCACCACCGCAGTATTTT; CDR3 protein: CASSLLAEGPPPQYF
D gene: -; V gene: TRBV25-1; clone size: -; J gene: TRBJ2-1; CDR3 DNA: TGTGCCAGCAGTGAATGGGGGCACAGGGTTGAGCAGTTCTTC; CDR3 protein: CASSEWGHRVEQFF
D gene: -; V gene: TRBV27; clone size: -; J gene: TRBJ1-5; CDR3 DNA: TGTGCCAGCAGTACACAGAGCAATCAGCCCCAGCATTTT; CDR3 protein: CASSTQSNQPQHF
D gene: -; V gene: TRBV4-1; clone size: -; J gene: TRBJ1-1; CDR3 DNA: TGCGCCAGCAGCCAAGCTGGGAACACTGAAGCTTTCTTT; CDR3 protein: CASSQAGNTEAFF
D gene: -; V gene: TRBV12-3/TRBV12-4; clone size: -; J gene: TRBJ2-6; CDR3 DNA: TGTGCCAGCAGTCACCAGAGCTCTGGGGCCAACGTCCTGACTTTC; CDR3 protein: CASSHQSSGANVLTF
D gene: -; V gene: TRBV10-2; clone size: few; J gene: TRBJ2-4; CDR3 DNA: TGCGCCAGCAGTGGAGGGGTAGACATTCAGTACTTC; CDR3 protein: CASSGGVDIQYF
D gene: -; V gene: TRBV20-1; clone size: many; J gene: TRBJ1-1; CDR3 DNA: TGCAGTGCTACAAGGGGGGGGAACACTGAAGCTTTCTTT; CDR3 protein: CSATRGGNTEAFF
D gene: -; V gene: TRBV27; clone size: -; J gene: TRBJ1-4; CDR3 DNA: TGTGCCAGCAGTCGACGCCTGGACGAAAAACTGTTTTTT; CDR3 protein: CASSRRLDEKLFF
D gene: TRBD1; V gene: TRBV18; clone size: -; J gene: TRBJ1-5; CDR3 DNA: TGTGCCAGCTCACCCGGGGTTCGGACAGGGTCCATGCCCCAGCATTTT; CDR3 protein: CASSPGVRTGSMPQHF
D gene: -; V gene: TRBV5-1; clone size: few; J gene: TRBJ2-5; CDR3 DNA: TGCGCCAGCAGCTTGGAAGGACTTTTCCAAGAGACCCAGTACTTC; CDR3 protein: CASSLEGLFQETQYF
D gene: -; V gene: TRBV3-1; clone size: -; J gene: TRBJ1-1; CDR3 DNA: TGTGCCAGCAGCCGGGTGGGGCTGGACACTGAAGCTTTCTTT; CDR3 protein: CASSRVGLDTEAFF
D gene: TRBD2; V gene: TRBV5-1; clone size: few; J gene: TRBJ2-7; CDR3 DNA: TGCGCCAGCAGCCGGACTAGCGGGAGTCGCGAGCAGTACTTC; CDR3 protein: CASSRTSGSREQYF
D gene: -; V gene: TRBV7-8; clone size: few; J gene: TRBJ2-7; CDR3 DNA: TGTGCCAGCAGCTTAGCGGGGCCGGGTATTCCCTACGAGCAGTACTTC; CDR3 protein: CASSLAGPGIPYEQYF
D gene: -; V gene: TRBV5-1; clone size: -; J gene: TRBJ2-1; CDR3 DNA: TGCGCCAGCAGCTTTGGGTGGGGGAGCGCCTACAATGAGCAGTTCTTC; CDR3 protein: CASSFGWGSAYNEQFF
D gene: -; V gene: TRBV5-6; clone size: -; J gene: TRBJ2-7; CDR3 DNA: TGTGCCAGCAGCTACCTAGACGGAGAAGGAGAGCAGTACTTC; CDR3 protein: CASSYLDGEGEQYF
D gene: -; V gene: TRBV15; clone size: few; J gene: TRBJ2-4; CDR3 DNA: TGTGCCACCAGCAGAGAGCGAGCAGGGCTTGGTCAGGTTCAGTACTTC; CDR3 protein: CATSRERAGLGQVQYF
D gene: TRBD1; V gene: TRBV28; clone size: few; J gene: TRBJ1-2; CDR3 DNA: TGTGCCAGCGGCGGACAGGAGAAAAACTATGGCTACACCTTC; CDR3 protein: CASGGQEKNYGYTF
D gene: -; V gene: TRBV5-1; clone size: -; J gene: TRBJ2-7; CDR3 DNA: TGCGCCAGCAGCTTGGTCATTAGCGGTTACGAGCAGTACTTC; CDR3 protein: CASSLVISGYEQYF
D gene: -; V gene: TRBV5-4; clone size: few; J gene: TRBJ2-4; CDR3 DNA: TGTGCCAGCAGCCGGATTCCTCTAGCCAAAAACATTCAGTACTTC; CDR3 protein: CASSRIPLAKNIQYF
D gene: -; V gene: TRBV9; clone size: few; J gene: TRBJ2-2; CDR3 DNA: TGTGCCAGCAGCGCCCAGGACGGGCCACCCGGGGAGCTGTTTTTT; CDR3 protein: CASSAQDGPPGELFF
D gene: -; V gene: TRBV10-2; clone size: -; J gene: TRBJ2-5; CDR3 DNA: TGCGCCAGCAGTGGGGGCCCGGGCGATGACGAGACCCAGTACTTC; CDR3 protein: CASSGGPGDDETQYF
D gene: TRBD2; V gene: TRBV5-1; clone size: -; J gene: TRBJ2-1; CDR3 DNA: TGCGCCAGCAGCTTGGCAGCGGGAGGTAATGATGAGCAGTTCTTC; CDR3 protein: CASSLAAGGNDEQFF
D gene: -; V gene: TRBV2; clone size: many; J gene: TRBJ2-2; CDR3 DNA: TGTGCCAGCAGAGCTTACGTGATAGCCGGGGAGCTGTTTTTT; CDR3 protein: CASRAYVIAGELFF
D gene: -; V gene: TRBV11-3; clone size: many; J gene: TRBJ2-1; CDR3 DNA: TGTGCCAGCAGCTTACCGGCCAGCGGCCATAACAATGAGCAGTTCTTC; CDR3 protein: CASSLPASGHNNEQFF